This is a list of T cell receptor beta chains from one sample in a study of graft-versus-host responses after intestinal transplantation. The method was immunoSEQ multiplex PCR; TCRdb's version includes in-frame clones alone and lacks a portion of them. The sample records 14,000 to 15,000 clones, over 85% being singletons. Specimen: PBMCs, collected 9 days after transplant. These receptors all stem from a human patient who received an intestinal transplant, so some T cells may come from the graft donor. CDR3s include the opening cysteine and the closing phenylalanine or tryptophan. A D gene is named only where the DNA matches it firmly. Expanded clones get a size class; other rows say once, few or many, or leave the size out.

j_call,v_call,clone_size,d_call,cdr3_aa,cdr3_nt
TRBJ2-1,TRBV7-9,-,-,CASSSDINNEQFF,TGTGCCAGCAGCTCGGATATCAACAATGAGCAGTTCTTC
TRBJ2-7,TRBV19,-,-,CASSIWLEQYF,TGTGCCAGTAGTATTTGGCTCGAGCAGTACTTC
TRBJ2-1,TRBV2,once,TRBD2,CASSGGGTGRIIF,TGTGCCAGCAGTGGGGGAGGGACCGGCCGAATTATCTTC
TRBJ1-1,TRBV29-1,-,TRBD1,CSVDGQGNTEAFF,TGCAGCGTCGACGGACAGGGGAACACTGAAGCTTTCTTT
TRBJ2-7,TRBV2,-,TRBD2,CASHSGINEQYF,TGTGCCAGTCATAGCGGGATCAACGAGCAGTACTTC
TRBJ2-1,TRBV28,-,TRBD2,CASSGCGTSGRSCNEQFF,TGTGCCAGCAGTGGATGCGGGACTAGCGGGAGAAGTTGCAATGAGCAGTTCTTC
TRBJ2-1,TRBV6-5,-,TRBD2,CASSYGTSGTDEQFF,TGTGCCAGCAGTTATGGGACTAGCGGGACCGATGAGCAGTTCTTC
TRBJ1-1,TRBV10-3,-,-,CAISVLMNTEAFF,TGTGCCATCAGTGTGCTCATGAACACTGAAGCTTTCTTT
TRBJ1-1,TRBV5-1,-,-,CASSRPDRNTEAFF,TGCGCCAGCAGCAGGCCCGACAGGAACACTGAAGCTTTCTTT
TRBJ2-2,TRBV7-9,-,-,CASSSHPGELFF,TGTGCCAGCAGCTCTCACCCCGGGGAGCTGTTTTTT